The clone carrying this T cell receptor beta chain was counted many times. TCRdb reprocessed the PCR reads via MiXCR and lists one record per CDR3 protein. The data show about 640,000 distinct CDR3 sequences, just under 20% seen once. The CDR3 covers 14 residues. CDR1 is MDHEN, CDR2 SYDVKM, per germline. J lost 4 bases, V lost 5 bases, and 7 bases had no gene match. The record originates from a study of molecular identifiers for immune sequencing clone quantification. This receptor was obtained from a human donor in good health. Some libraries in this study had Jurkat cell RNA spiked in. This chain connects TRBV28 to TRBJ2-7, with 8 bases matching TRBD1. The sample comprised naive CD8+ T cells from blood, with Jurkat cell RNA spiked in. Specified subset: FACS-sorted CD8+CD4-CCR7+CD45RA+ naive T cells. CDR3 in DNA: TGTGCCAGCAGTGCCCGGACAGGGCCTTACGAGCAGTACTTC. It specifies CASSARTGPYEQYF.